Each of the 2 T cell receptor beta chains below was sequenced from the same sample in a study of T cell responses to AZD1222 COVID-19 vaccine (dated by TCRdb to the early 2020s). Reading the label with the study, this specimen's time point is: about 28 days (+/-7) after the second vaccine dose. The library was prepared using the immunoSEQ multiplex PCR assay. The table comes from immuneACCESS by way of TCRdb, which keeps in-frame sequences with V and J called. Part of the clones is missing from these tables; in studies checked, under half for an unresolved V gene and the rest for unknown reasons. The sample yields 90,000 to 150,000 clones; about nine tenths were counted once. 2.5% to 3% of the sample is taken by the ten largest. This specimen consisted of peripheral blood, obtained 28 days after the second AZD1222 dose. These receptor sequences come from an adult who received the AZD1222 COVID-19 vaccine.

CDR3 DNA sequence: TGTGCCAGCAGTTACTCGGGGTTGGAGACCCAGTACTTC. This encodes CASSYSGLETQYF. The chain links TRBV6-5 to TRBJ2-5; unclear D gene. Germline CDR1 MNHEY, CDR2 SVGAGI. Trimming shortened V by 0 bases and J by 5 bases, and 7 bases separated the two germline ends. There are 13 residues in the CDR3.

The chain combines TRBV4-2 with TRBJ2-4; D might be TRBD1 (6 bases). The CDR3 is 18 amino acids. The ends were cut back, 2 bases at V and 0 bases at J, with 17 bases in the middle. CDR1 LGHNA and CDR2 YNFKEQ come from the germline V gene. The CDR3 loop is CASSQLPPGQVAKNIQYF. The CDR3 DNA sequence: TGTGCCAGCAGCCAATTACCCCCGGGACAAGTAGCCAAAAACATTCAGTACTTC.